This is a list of T cell receptor beta chains from one sample in a study of CD8+CD57+ T cells in acquired aplastic anemia. TCRdb re-called the reads through MiXCR, storing one row per CDR3 protein. Among about 210,000 distinct CDR3 sequences listed, over 55% were seen once. The sample taken for sequencing was sorted CD4+, CD8+, or CD8+CD57+ T cells (not recorded which) from PBMCs. The receptors come from a human donor in good health. Each CDR3 is given with its conserved first and last residue. The order of the fields is D gene, clone size, V gene, J gene, CDR3 protein, CDR3 DNA. A D gene is named only where the DNA matches it firmly. Expanded clones get a size class; other rows say once, few or many, or leave the size out.

>NA|NA|TRBV15|TRBJ1-6
CATSRGWGTPLHF
TGTGCCACCAGCAGAGGATGGGGGACACCCCTCCACTTT
>TRBD2|NA|TRBV7-8|TRBJ2-1
CASSPLISGSPSYNEQFF
TGTGCCAGCAGTCCGCTGATTAGCGGGAGCCCGTCCTACAATGAGCAGTTCTTC
>TRBD1|few|TRBV6-2/TRBV6-3|TRBJ1-2
CASSYLTGGLDGYTF
TGTGCCAGCAGTTACCTCACAGGGGGCCTCGATGGCTACACCTTC
>NA|NA|TRBV20-1|TRBJ2-5
CSAPTSSETQYF
TGCAGTGCTCCGACTAGTTCGGAGACCCAGTACTTC
>NA|NA|TRBV7-9|TRBJ1-5
CASSIIRPSTANYQPQHF
TGTGCCAGCAGCATAATTCGACCCTCGACCGCAAACTACCAGCCCCAGCATTTT
>TRBD2|NA|TRBV7-6|TRBJ2-3
CASSPVGGAGGTQYF
TGTGCCAGCAGCCCGGTGGGAGGGGCTGGAGGTACGCAGTATTTT
>TRBD1|once|TRBV7-9|TRBJ1-4
CASSPGTGSNEKLFF
TGTGCCAGCAGCCCCGGGACAGGGTCTAATGAAAAACTGTTTTTT
>NA|many|TRBV5-4|TRBJ1-2
CASSLGVIPNYGYTF
TGTGCCAGCAGCTTGGGTGTTATCCCGAACTATGGCTACACCTTC
>NA|many|TRBV4-1|TRBJ2-3
CASSHPGAADTQYF
TGCGCCAGCAGCCATCCAGGGGCGGCAGATACGCAGTATTTT
>NA|NA|TRBV4-2|TRBJ2-5
CASSQEREETQYF
TGTGCCAGCAGCCAAGAGAGGGAGGAGACCCAGTACTTC
>NA|NA|TRBV7-2|TRBJ1-1
CASSLDNRNTEAFF
TGTGCCAGCAGCTTGGACAACCGGAACACTGAAGCTTTCTTT